This is a list of T cell receptor beta chains from one sample in a study of T cell clones after liver transplantation. Data came from immunoSEQ multiplex PCR; TCRdb stores just in-frame clones and leaves some out. Of 20,000 to 25,000 clones in the sample, more than 65% were seen once. The material was CD8+ T cells from blood, obtained approximately 52 months after liver transplant. All receptors come from a human patient who received a liver transplant. The graft donor may have contributed some T cells. Each CDR3 is given with its conserved first and last residue. D genes are given only for firm matches. Part of the rows lack a size; the others show once, few, many or a class for expanded clones.

V	size	D	J	CDR3	DNA
TRBV30	-	-	TRBJ1-1	CAWISLADSAFF	TGTGCCTGGATTAGCCTGGCCGACTCAGCTTTCTTT
TRBV5-6	-	-	TRBJ1-4	CASSFAGPSVGKLFF	TGTGCCAGCAGCTTTGCGGGCCCCTCGGTCGGAAAACTGTTTTTT
TRBV9	-	-	TRBJ1-2	CASSGGFNYGYTF	TGTGCCAGCAGCGGGGGGTTTAACTATGGCTACACCTTC
TRBV28	-	TRBD1	TRBJ1-2	CASSLDRGYRYGYTF	TGTGCCAGCAGCCTAGACAGGGGGTATCGCTATGGCTACACCTTC
TRBV6-5	-	-	TRBJ1-2	CASSPGTSGGTF	TGTGCCAGCAGCCCTGGGACATCCGGCGGCACCTTC
TRBV28	-	TRBD1	TRBJ1-5	CASSLFAGGGQPQHF	TGTGCCAGCAGTTTATTCGCAGGGGGGGGTCAGCCCCAGCATTTT
TRBV12-5	-	-	TRBJ2-7	CASAKDGSDYEQYF	TGTGCTAGTGCCAAGGACGGATCTGACTACGAGCAGTACTTC
TRBV27	-	TRBD2	TRBJ2-1	CASSFGGGDNEQFF	TGTGCCAGCAGTTTTGGCGGGGGGGACAATGAGCAGTTCTTC
TRBV7-9	-	TRBD1	TRBJ1-2	CASSPTRDRANYGYTF	TGTGCCAGCAGCCCTACGCGGGACAGGGCCAACTATGGCTACACCTTC
TRBV10-3	-	TRBD1	TRBJ1-5	CAISESVTGYQPQHF	TGTGCCATCAGTGAGTCTGTGACAGGGTATCAGCCCCAGCATTTT
TRBV7-3	-	TRBD1	TRBJ1-2	CAIQGQRERGYTF	TGTGCCATCCAGGGACAGAGGGAACGGGGCTACACCTTC
TRBV7-6	-	TRBD2	TRBJ2-7	CASSLVGGGADEQYF	TGTGCCAGCAGCTTAGTCGGCGGGGGGGCCGACGAGCAGTACTTC
TRBV27	once	-	TRBJ2-7	CASSLTGVDEQYF	TGTGCCAGCAGTTTAACTGGGGTGGACGAGCAGTACTTC
TRBV4-2	once	TRBD1	TRBJ1-1	CASSRGTGHTEAFF	TGTGCCAGCAGCCGAGGGACAGGGCACACTGAAGCTTTCTTT
TRBV13	few	-	TRBJ1-5	CASSFGGAGQPQHF	TGTGCCAGCAGCTTTGGAGGGGCGGGTCAGCCCCAGCATTTT
TRBV7-8	-	-	TRBJ1-5	CASSLGRVPQPQHF	TGTGCCAGCAGCTTAGGCCGGGTACCCCAGCCCCAGCATTTT
TRBV28	-	TRBD1	TRBJ1-5	CASSNTGGSNQPQHF	TGTGCCAGCAGCAATACAGGGGGAAGCAATCAGCCCCAGCATTTT
TRBV4-2	few	TRBD1	TRBJ1-1	CASSPKGDRADTEAFF	TGTGCCAGCAGCCCAAAGGGGGACAGGGCGGACACTGAAGCTTTCTTT
TRBV14	-	-	TRBJ2-7	CASSQEIDSQTYEQYF	TGTGCCAGCAGCCAAGAGATCGACAGCCAAACCTACGAGCAGTACTTC
TRBV19	-	-	TRBJ2-3	CASSIGTPFTDTQYF	TGTGCCAGTAGTATAGGGACTCCCTTCACAGATACGCAGTATTTT
TRBV5-3	-	-	TRBJ2-7	CARSPPDISYERYF	TGTGCCAGAAGCCCTCCCGATATCTCCTACGAGCGGTACTTC
TRBV19	-	-	TRBJ1-1	CATLSVENTEAFF	TGTGCCACCTTGTCAGTGGAGAACACTGAAGCTTTCTTT
TRBV7-2	-	-	TRBJ2-4	CASSLGVVGEFKNIQYF	TGTGCCAGCAGCTTAGGCGTGGTAGGAGAGTTTAAAAACATTCAGTACTTC
TRBV7-9	-	TRBD2	TRBJ2-7	CASAGESFSYEQYF	TGTGCCAGCGCGGGGGAGTCATTCTCCTACGAGCAGTACTTC
TRBV29-1	-	TRBD1	TRBJ1-2	CSVEVLTGAYGYTF	TGCAGCGTTGAAGTATTGACAGGGGCCTATGGCTACACCTTC
TRBV5-4	-	-	TRBJ2-7	CASSPGELTYEQYF	TGTGCCAGCAGCCCAGGGGAACTCACCTACGAGCAGTACTTC
TRBV11-2	few	TRBD2	TRBJ2-3	CASAGRAGGAPTSTDTQYF	TGTGCCAGCGCCGGGAGAGCGGGGGGCGCTCCAACTAGCACAGATACGCAGTATTTT
TRBV14	-	TRBD2	TRBJ2-3	CASSQVPTSGGSDTQYF	TGTGCCAGCAGCCAAGTCCCGACTAGCGGGGGGTCAGATACGCAGTATTTT
TRBV2	few	-	TRBJ2-7	CATGLGGEQYF	TGTGCCACCGGACTGGGTGGGGAGCAGTACTTC
TRBV6-1	-	-	TRBJ2-1	CASRAGAAYNEQFF	TGTGCCAGCCGAGCCGGGGCCGCCTACAATGAGCAGTTCTTC
TRBV5-4	hyperexpanded	-	TRBJ1-1	CASRQGGDTEAFF	TGTGCCAGCAGACAGGGTGGAGACACTGAAGCTTTCTTT
TRBV6-1	-	-	TRBJ1-2	CASSGISKGFTYGYTF	TGTGCCAGCAGTGGTATATCAAAAGGGTTTACCTATGGCTACACCTTC
TRBV7-8	-	TRBD2	TRBJ2-2	CASSLLGLAGDTGELFF	TGTGCCAGCAGCTTATTAGGACTAGCGGGGGACACCGGGGAGCTGTTTTTT
TRBV5-5	-	-	TRBJ2-7	CASSLASAEQYF	TGTGCCAGCAGCTTGGCCTCGGCCGAGCAGTACTTC
TRBV15	-	-	TRBJ2-5	CATSRDGEWAAQYF	TGTGCCACCAGCAGAGATGGGGAGTGGGCGGCCCAGTACTTC
TRBV15	-	-	TRBJ1-6	CATSRVGVPPLHF	TGTGCCACCAGCAGAGTCGGCGTTCCACCCCTCCACTTT
TRBV27	-	-	TRBJ1-5	CASSFGGDQPQHF	TGTGCCAGCAGTTTCGGGGGGGATCAGCCCCAGCATTTT
TRBV7-9	-	-	TRBJ2-3	CASSPDYTDTQYF	TGTGCCAGCAGCCCCGACTATACAGATACGCAGTATTTT
TRBV9	-	-	TRBJ2-2	CASSVWTNTGELFF	TGTGCCAGCAGCGTCTGGACGAACACCGGGGAGCTGTTTTTT
TRBV7-9	-	-	TRBJ2-7	CASSLGQTEQYF	TGTGCCAGCAGCTTAGGACAGACAGAGCAGTACTTC
TRBV9	-	-	TRBJ1-3	CASSVDWSSGNTIYF	TGTGCCAGCAGCGTAGATTGGAGCTCTGGAAACACCATATATTTT
TRBV6-5	-	-	TRBJ2-7	CASTATLTYEQYF	TGTGCCAGCACCGCGACCTTAACCTACGAGCAGTACTTC
TRBV7-3	-	-	TRBJ2-5	CASSSPGPAQETQYF	TGTGCCAGCAGCTCTCCGGGACCAGCGCAAGAGACCCAGTACTTC
TRBV5-1	-	TRBD1	TRBJ1-2	CASSLGQEDRYTF	TGCGCCAGCAGCCTGGGACAGGAAGACCGCTACACCTTC
TRBV27	-	TRBD1	TRBJ1-2	CASSAGTGYGYTF	TGTGCCAGCAGTGCGGGGACAGGCTATGGCTACACCTTC
TRBV5-1	-	TRBD1	TRBJ2-4	CASAKEDRVFSIQYF	TGCGCCAGCGCAAAAGAGGACAGGGTTTTTAGCATTCAGTACTTC
TRBV7-9	medium-sized	TRBD1	TRBJ2-2	CASSLRGTGYPGELFF	TGTGCCAGCAGCCTAAGAGGGACAGGGTACCCCGGGGAGCTGTTTTTT
TRBV28	-	-	TRBJ1-4	CASSLKVGRLNEKLFF	TGTGCCAGCAGTTTAAAAGTGGGACGGCTTAATGAAAAACTGTTTTTT
TRBV28	-	TRBD1	TRBJ1-1	CASTFSDRKDGTEAFF	TGTGCCAGCACCTTCTCGGACAGGAAAGATGGTACTGAAGCTTTCTTT
TRBV4-1	-	-	TRBJ1-2	CASSQESGTTGLGYTF	TGCGCCAGCAGCCAAGAATCAGGGACGACGGGGTTGGGCTACACCTTC
TRBV7-8	-	TRBD2	TRBJ2-5	CASSFIPGLAGGQETQYF	TGTGCCAGCAGCTTTATCCCGGGACTAGCGGGGGGCCAAGAGACCCAGTACTTC
TRBV11-2	-	-	TRBJ2-7	CASSLDNPYEQYF	TGTGCCAGCAGCTTGGACAATCCTTACGAGCAGTACTTC
TRBV11-2	-	-	TRBJ1-1	CASSLATTTEAFF	TGTGCCAGCAGCTTAGCGACAACCACTGAAGCTTTCTTT
TRBV30	-	-	TRBJ2-2	CAGRSDISELFF	TGTGCCGGTCGATCGGACATTTCGGAGCTGTTTTTT
TRBV7-2	-	TRBD2	TRBJ2-7	CASSLVAGASGEQYF	TGTGCCAGCAGCTTAGTAGCGGGGGCGTCAGGGGAGCAGTACTTC
TRBV7-6	-	-	TRBJ2-1	CASSAHGSYNEQFF	TGTGCCAGCAGCGCCCATGGCTCCTACAATGAGCAGTTCTTC
TRBV5-4	-	-	TRBJ2-1	CASSTSNEQFF	TGTGCCAGCAGCACGTCCAATGAGCAGTTCTTC
TRBV5-1	-	-	TRBJ2-7	CASSLVGGSVYEQYF	TGCGCCAGCAGCTTGGTTGGGGGGTCCGTCTACGAGCAGTACTTC